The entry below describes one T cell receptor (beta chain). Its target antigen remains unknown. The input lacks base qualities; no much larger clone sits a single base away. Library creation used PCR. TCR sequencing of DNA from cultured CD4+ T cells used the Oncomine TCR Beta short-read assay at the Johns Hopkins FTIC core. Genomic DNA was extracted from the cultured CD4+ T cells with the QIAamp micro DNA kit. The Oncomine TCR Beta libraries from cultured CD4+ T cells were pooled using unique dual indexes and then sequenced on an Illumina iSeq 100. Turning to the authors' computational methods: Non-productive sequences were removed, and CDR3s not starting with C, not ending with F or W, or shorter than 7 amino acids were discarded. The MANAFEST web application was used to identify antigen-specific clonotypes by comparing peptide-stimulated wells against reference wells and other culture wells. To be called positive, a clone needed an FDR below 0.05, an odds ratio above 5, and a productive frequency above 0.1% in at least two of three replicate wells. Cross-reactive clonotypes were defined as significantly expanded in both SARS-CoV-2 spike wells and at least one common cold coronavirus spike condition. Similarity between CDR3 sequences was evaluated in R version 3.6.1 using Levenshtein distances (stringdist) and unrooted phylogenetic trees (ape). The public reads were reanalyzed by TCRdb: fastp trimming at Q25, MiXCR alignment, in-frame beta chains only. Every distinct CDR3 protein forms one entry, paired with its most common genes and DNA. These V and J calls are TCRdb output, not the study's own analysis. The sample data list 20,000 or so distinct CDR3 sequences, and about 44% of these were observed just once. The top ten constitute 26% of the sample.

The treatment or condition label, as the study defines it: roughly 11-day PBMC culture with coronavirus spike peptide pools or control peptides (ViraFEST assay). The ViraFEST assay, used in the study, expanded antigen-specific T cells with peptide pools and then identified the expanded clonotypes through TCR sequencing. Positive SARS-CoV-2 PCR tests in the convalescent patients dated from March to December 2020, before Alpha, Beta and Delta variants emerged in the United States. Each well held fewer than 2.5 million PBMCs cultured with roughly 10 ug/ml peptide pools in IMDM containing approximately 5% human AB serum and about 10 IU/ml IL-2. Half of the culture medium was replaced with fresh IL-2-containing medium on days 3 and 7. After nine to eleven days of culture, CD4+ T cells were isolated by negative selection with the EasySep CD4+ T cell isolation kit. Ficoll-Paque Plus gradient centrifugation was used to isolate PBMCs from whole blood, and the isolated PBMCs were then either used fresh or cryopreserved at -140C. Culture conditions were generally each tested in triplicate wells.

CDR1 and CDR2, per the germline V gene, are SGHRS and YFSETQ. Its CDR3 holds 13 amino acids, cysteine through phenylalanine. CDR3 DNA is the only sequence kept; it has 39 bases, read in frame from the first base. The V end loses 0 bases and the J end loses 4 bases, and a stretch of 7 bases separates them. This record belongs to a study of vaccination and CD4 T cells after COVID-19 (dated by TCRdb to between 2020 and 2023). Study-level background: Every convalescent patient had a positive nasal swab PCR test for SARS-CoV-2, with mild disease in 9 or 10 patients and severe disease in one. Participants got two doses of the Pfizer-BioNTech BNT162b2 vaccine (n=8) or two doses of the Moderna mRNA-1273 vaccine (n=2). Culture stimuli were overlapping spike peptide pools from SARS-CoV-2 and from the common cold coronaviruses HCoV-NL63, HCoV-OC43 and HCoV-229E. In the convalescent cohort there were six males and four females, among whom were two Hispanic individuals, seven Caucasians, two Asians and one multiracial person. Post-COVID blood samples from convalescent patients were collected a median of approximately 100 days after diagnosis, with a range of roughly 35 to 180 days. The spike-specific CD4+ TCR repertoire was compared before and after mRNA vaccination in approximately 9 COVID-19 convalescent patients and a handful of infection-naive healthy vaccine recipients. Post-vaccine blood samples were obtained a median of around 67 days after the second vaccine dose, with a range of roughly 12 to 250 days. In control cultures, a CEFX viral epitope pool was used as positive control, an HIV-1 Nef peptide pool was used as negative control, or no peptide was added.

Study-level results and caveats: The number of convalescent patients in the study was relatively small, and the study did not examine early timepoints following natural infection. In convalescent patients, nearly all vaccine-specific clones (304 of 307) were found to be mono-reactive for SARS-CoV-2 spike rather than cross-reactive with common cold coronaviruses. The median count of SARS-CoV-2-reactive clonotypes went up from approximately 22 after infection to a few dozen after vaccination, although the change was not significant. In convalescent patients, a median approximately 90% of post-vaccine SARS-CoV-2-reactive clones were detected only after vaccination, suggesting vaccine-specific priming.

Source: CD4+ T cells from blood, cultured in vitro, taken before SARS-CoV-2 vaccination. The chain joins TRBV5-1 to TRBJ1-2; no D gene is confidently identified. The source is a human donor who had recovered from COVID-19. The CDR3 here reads CASSLDGGYGYTF. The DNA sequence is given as TGCGCCAGCAGCTTGGACGGAGGCTATGGCTACACCTTC.